The rows below give T cell receptor beta chains drawn from one sample of a study of T-cell memory formation after mild COVID-19. A single record per CDR3 protein comes from TCRdb applying MiXCR to the 5' RACE reads. Among fewer than 150,000 distinct CDR3 sequences, approximately 6.3% were seen once, and the ten largest hold 2% to 2.5%. The sample was PBMCs or a T cell subset sorted from them (not recorded which). These receptors came from an adult woman who had mild COVID-19 (a few samples of this study predate the infection). Cell type and time point are not known. Each CDR3 is given with its conserved first and last residue. The D gene is left open where the match is weak. Clone sizes are given selectively: once, few, many, or a class where the clone is expanded.

abundance	v_gene	len	d_gene	j_gene	CDR3aa	CDR3nt
many	TRBV6-6	15	TRBD2	TRBJ2-3	CASSTGTSDTDTQYF	TGTGCCAGCAGTACAGGGACTAGCGACACAGATACGCAGTATTTT
NA	TRBV9	15	TRBD2	TRBJ2-1	CASSGGTSGALEQFF	TGTGCCAGCAGCGGAGGGACTAGCGGGGCACTTGAGCAGTTCTTC
NA	TRBV7-2	19	TRBD2	TRBJ2-1	CASSHASGRVTSSYNEQFF	TGTGCCAGCAGCCACGCTAGCGGCCGCGTAACGAGCTCCTACAATGAGCAGTTCTTC
many	TRBV7-8	15	NA	TRBJ2-3	CASSLTHRGSDTQYF	TGTGCCAGCAGCTTGACCCATCGAGGGTCAGATACGCAGTATTTT
few	TRBV5-5	16	TRBD2	TRBJ2-5	CASSRLAGGYQETQYF	TGTGCCAGCAGTAGACTAGCGGGGGGGTACCAAGAGACCCAGTACTTC
NA	TRBV7-9	13	NA	TRBJ2-7	CASKSGSTYEQYF	TGTGCCAGCAAGTCAGGGTCGACCTACGAGCAGTACTTC
few	TRBV6-5	15	NA	TRBJ1-1	CASSYDRQTSTEAFF	TGTGCCAGCAGTTACGATAGACAGACGAGCACTGAAGCTTTCTTT
NA	TRBV5-4	13	NA	TRBJ2-5	CASSLVFGETQYF	TGTGCCAGCAGCTTGGTTTTCGGAGAGACCCAGTACTTC
NA	TRBV20-1	15	NA	TRBJ2-3	CSARDPLAPRDTQYF	TGCAGTGCTAGAGATCCTTTGGCGCCGAGGGATACGCAGTATTTT
few	TRBV20-1	15	NA	TRBJ1-3	CSAGDLGASGNTIYF	TGCAGTGCTGGCGACTTGGGAGCCTCTGGAAACACCATATATTTT
NA	TRBV7-2	15	TRBD2	TRBJ2-1	CASRMGGTGYNEQFF	TGTGCCAGCAGGATGGGGGGGACGGGATACAATGAGCAGTTCTTC
few	TRBV5-6	14	NA	TRBJ1-4	CASSLGLLNEKLFF	TGTGCCAGCAGCTTGGGACTCCTTAATGAAAAACTGTTTTTT
many	TRBV12-3/TRBV12-4	13	NA	TRBJ2-3	CASSVGRVSSQYF	TGTGCCAGCAGTGTCGGCCGAGTCTCATCGCAGTATTTT
NA	TRBV12-3/TRBV12-4	12	NA	TRBJ2-7	CASSLYGGEQYF	TGTGCCAGCAGTTTATATGGGGGCGAGCAGTACTTC
NA	TRBV20-1	15	TRBD2	TRBJ2-5	CSARPSGRTQETQYF	TGCAGTGCTAGACCTAGCGGGAGAACCCAAGAGACCCAGTACTTC
few	TRBV7-8	15	NA	TRBJ2-3	CASSNSVRGTDTQYF	TGTGCCAGCAGCAACTCTGTCAGGGGTACAGATACGCAGTATTTT
many	TRBV20-1	13	NA	TRBJ1-1	CSALDGMNTEAFF	TGCAGTGCTTTAGACGGCATGAACACTGAAGCTTTCTTT
many	TRBV9	19	TRBD2	TRBJ2-3	CASSPNPRTSGTSTDTQYF	TGTGCCAGCAGCCCAAATCCCCGGACTAGCGGGACTAGCACAGATACGCAGTATTTT
NA	TRBV25-1	14	TRBD1	TRBJ1-2	CASSASGRGLGYTF	TGTGCCAGCAGTGCCTCAGGCAGGGGGCTTGGCTACACCTTC
NA	TRBV7-6	17	TRBD2	TRBJ2-3	CASSSWTSGGITDTQYF	TGTGCCAGCAGCTCGTGGACTAGCGGGGGGATAACAGATACGCAGTATTTT
few	TRBV12-3/TRBV12-4	16	TRBD1	TRBJ1-4	CASSSTGGRRREKLFF	TGTGCCAGCAGTTCAACAGGGGGCCGGCGTCGGGAAAAACTGTTTTTT
NA	TRBV5-1	15	NA	TRBJ2-3	CASSLARQGRDTQYF	TGCGCCAGCAGCTTGGCCCGGCAGGGGCGGGATACGCAGTATTTT
few	TRBV7-9	15	NA	TRBJ2-3	CASSPPSELRDTQYF	TGTGCCAGCAGCCCTCCCTCCGAGCTACGAGATACGCAGTATTTT
few	TRBV20-1	10	NA	TRBJ1-2	CSARGFGYTF	TGCAGTGCTAGGGGTTTTGGCTACACCTTC
few	TRBV12-3/TRBV12-4	17	NA	TRBJ1-3	CASSFGVRVVGGNTIYF	TGTGCCAGCAGTTTTGGGGTTCGCGTGGTAGGAGGAAACACCATATATTTT
few	TRBV7-2	15	TRBD2	TRBJ2-5	CASSFGTSGRETQYF	TGTGCCAGCAGCTTTGGGACTAGCGGACGGGAGACCCAGTACTTC
NA	TRBV7-8	15	NA	TRBJ2-2	CASSLARENTGELFF	TGTGCCAGCAGCTTAGCCAGGGAGAACACCGGGGAGCTGTTTTTT
few	TRBV20-1	16	TRBD2	TRBJ2-7	CSASSGGGRTLYEQYF	TGCAGTGCTAGCTCCGGGGGGGGACGGACCCTTTACGAGCAGTACTTC
few	TRBV7-3	14	NA	TRBJ2-1	CASSLGPAYNEQFF	TGTGCCAGCAGCTTAGGCCCAGCCTACAATGAGCAGTTCTTC
NA	TRBV6-2/TRBV6-3	15	NA	TRBJ1-5	CASSSQGRGNQPQHF	TGTGCCAGCAGTTCCCAGGGCAGGGGCAATCAGCCCCAGCATTTT
many	TRBV20-1	14	TRBD2	TRBJ2-7	CSAQASGTSYEQYF	TGCAGTGCACAGGCTAGCGGAACCTCCTACGAGCAGTACTTC
many	TRBV4-3	19	TRBD2	TRBJ2-5	CASSQEHSPGLAGQETQYF	TGCGCCAGCAGCCAAGAACACTCGCCGGGACTAGCTGGTCAAGAGACCCAGTACTTC
NA	TRBV7-8	18	TRBD2	TRBJ2-1	CASSFGTSGTSLYNEQFF	TGTGCCAGCAGCTTCGGGACTAGCGGGACATCCTTATACAATGAGCAGTTCTTC
few	TRBV12-3/TRBV12-4	14	NA	TRBJ1-5	CASSRGGGHQPQHF	TGTGCCAGCAGTAGGGGTGGGGGGCATCAGCCCCAGCATTTT
few	TRBV18	13	NA	TRBJ2-7	CASSPPVGYEQYF	TGTGCCAGCTCACCACCGGTGGGCTACGAGCAGTACTTC
many	TRBV5-5	11	NA	TRBJ2-1	CASSLEGFGFF	TGTGCCAGCAGCTTGGAAGGATTCGGGTTCTTC
NA	TRBV6-1	15	NA	TRBJ1-1	CASSERAAPNTEAFF	TGTGCCAGCAGTGAAAGGGCCGCTCCGAACACTGAAGCTTTCTTT
few	TRBV5-1	16	TRBD2	TRBJ2-1	CASKLLAGSTYNEQFF	TGCGCCAGCAAGCTATTAGCGGGATCAACGTACAATGAGCAGTTCTTC
few	TRBV5-5	14	TRBD2	TRBJ2-1	CASSLTSAYNEQFF	TGTGCCAGCAGCTTGACTAGCGCCTACAATGAGCAGTTCTTC
few	TRBV7-2	17	TRBD2	TRBJ2-3	CASSLRLGGGATDTQYF	TGTGCCAGCAGCTTACGGTTGGGGGGAGGGGCTACAGATACGCAGTATTTT